This T cell receptor (beta chain) was captured by sequencing in a study of blood T cell repertoires in COVID-19. On the study more broadly: Samples of COVID-19 (acute and convalescent) were obtained from the United States, Italy and Spain. Sources were T cells, B-cell-depleted T cells, or PBMCs; the material itself was cDNA or gDNA.

The V gene's germline CDR1 is KGHSH and CDR2 LQKENI. The V gene lost 1 base and the J gene lost 4 bases, with 10 bases spanning the gap. CDR3 length: 15 residues. Per the original data handling: Cell counts per sample came from amplifying reference gene primers. TCRdb's table, derived via immunoSEQ multiplex PCR, lists solely in-frame clones and lacks some. Clone size and the V and J calls come from that table; the DNA yielded D and trimming. The data contain a few hundred thousand clones, 87% of them singletons. The origin of this receptor is a woman aged 45-60 years with acute or convalescent COVID-19. Material: peripheral blood. The rearrangement links TRBV18 to TRBJ2-2; D is perhaps TRBD2 (7 bases). CDR3 sequence reads: CASSPQGGPTGELFF. In nucleotides, the CDR3 is TGTGCCAGCTCACCACAGGGGGGGCCCACCGGGGAGCTGTTTTTT.